This T cell receptor beta chain was identified in a study of T cells after yellow fever vaccination. 5'RACE template switching added a universal primer site and UMIs to TCR cDNA. Each CDR3 protein is one row after TCRdb ran MiXCR on the 5' RACE reads. Among around 340,000 distinct CDR3 sequences listed, 8.7% were seen once. About this clonotype itself: What it binds is unknown.

General study points: There was a small share of clonotypes that showed up in both the CD4 and CD8 compartments. When the response was secondary, it was weaker but reached its peak faster, day 5 versus 15. Reappearance after the booster was seen for most primary-vaccination clones, at 96% CD4 and 70% to 90% CD8.

This sequence was found in a man aged 18 to 30 who received the YFV17D yellow fever vaccine. The specimen was PBMCs, collected on the day of the first yellow fever vaccination.

CDR3 region: CASRLAEPLSNQPQHF. The CDR3 DNA reads TGTGCCAGTAGGTTGGCAGAGCCCCTTAGCAATCAGCCCCAGCATTTT. The V gene is TRBV19, the J gene TRBJ1-5; D unclear. The CDR3 has 16 amino acids. CDR1 is LNHDA and CDR2 is SQIVND in the germline V gene (reference sequence). The germline V and J ends were trimmed by 6 bases and 0 bases, with 15 bases remaining between them. Drawing the rest from reference TRBV19 and TRBJ1-5, the complete variable domain is DGGITQSPKYLFRKEGQNVTLSCEQNLNHDAMYWYRQDPGQGLRLIYYSQIVNDFQKGDIAEGYSVSREKKESFPLTVTSAQKNPTAFYLCASRLAEPLSNQPQHFGDGTRLSIL.